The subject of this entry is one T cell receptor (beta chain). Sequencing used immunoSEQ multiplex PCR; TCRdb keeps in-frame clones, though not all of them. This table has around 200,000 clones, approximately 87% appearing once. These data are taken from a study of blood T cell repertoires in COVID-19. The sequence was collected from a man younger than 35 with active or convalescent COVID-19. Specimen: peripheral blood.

CDR3 coding DNA: TGTGCCAGCTCACCACCATTCGGCACGGGGAACACTGAAGCTTTCTTT. Translating gives CASSPPFGTGNTEAFF. The V gene is TRBV18, the J gene TRBJ1-1; D is unclear. This CDR3 is built from 16 residues. The germline V gene has CDR1 KGHSH and CDR2 LQKENI. V lost 0 bases and J 1 base, leaving 12 bases between the germline ends.